This paragraph covers one T cell receptor (beta chain) sequence. The antigen remains unidentified. Using immunoSEQ multiplex PCR, the repertoire was profiled, and TCRdb retains in-frame clones only, with some absent. The sample holds 85,000 to 130,000 clones, 89% seen once. The source of the sample is a study of T cell responses to AZD1222 COVID-19 vaccine. The CDR3 covers 18 residues. Germline values: CDR1 LGHDT, CDR2 YNNKEL (reference sequence). J was trimmed by 7 bases and V by 1 base; bases with no gene match: 14. General observations from the study: Two AZD1222 administrations were followed by greater Spike-specific TCR breadth and depth. Recipients of AZD1222 seropositive at baseline numbered only 5 to 7. Vaccine-associated CD4 TCRs spanned spike, dominant at 160-218 and 743-854.

The chain recombines TRBV3-1 (or the pseudogene TRBV3-2) with TRBJ2-1, with 9 bases identical to TRBD1. The sample here was peripheral blood, taken on day 0 of AZD1222 vaccination. The origin of this receptor is an adult in good health. The CDR3 reads CASSQVPGQGSVRNEQFF. The CDR3 DNA reads TGTGCCAGCAGCCAAGTCCCGGGACAGGGATCGGTGAGGAATGAGCAGTTCTTC.